This TCR beta chain was captured in a study of post-analysis software for immune sequencing data. About this clonotype: As yet, its antigen is unknown.

Each TCR beta cDNA library carried unique molecular identifiers. TCRdb reanalysed the PCR reads using MiXCR and keeps one entry per CDR3 protein. The sample shows roughly 410,000 distinct CDR3 sequences, roughly 38% of them seen only once. The germline V gene has CDR1 LNHNV and CDR2 YYDKDF (reference sequence). The CDR3 covers 15 residues. V was cut by 0 bases and J by 7 bases, with 12 bases left in between. Overall study findings and caveats: Patients used about 5 TRBV segments, including TRBV5-6, TRBV5-1 and TRBV20-1, more often than controls.

The sample taken for sequencing was blood. The receptor was isolated from a girl between 10 and 17 years old with multiple sclerosis. The chain employs TRBV15 and TRBJ1-4; D remains ambiguous. CDR3: CATSRDEVSGEKLFF. As DNA, the CDR3 is TGTGCCACCAGCAGAGATGAGGTATCGGGTGAAAAACTGTTTTTT.